Following are 15 T cell receptor beta chains from one sample sequenced in a study of shared clonotypes between healthy human individuals. Data came from immunoSEQ multiplex PCR; TCRdb stores just in-frame clones and leaves some out. The table lists approximately 980,000 clones, 76% of them singletons. The sequenced sample consisted of memory CD4+ T cells sorted from blood. The subset was: CD45RA-negative fraction. These receptors all come from a man between 18 and 35 years old in good health.

The chain employs TRBV2 and TRBJ2-7; 9 nucleotides match TRBD1. J was trimmed by 0 bases and V by 6 bases; bases with no gene match: 6. This CDR3 has 15 residues. Looked up from germline, CDR1 is SNHLY and CDR2 is FYNNEI. The CDR3 region has the DNA TGTGCCAGCAGCATTGGACAGGGGAGCTCCTACGAGCAGTACTTC. Its protein is CASSIGQGSSYEQYF.

V is TRBV30 and J is TRBJ1-2, with D perhaps TRBD1 (5 bases). The V gene lost 4 bases and the J gene lost 4 bases, with 13 bases spanning the gap. The CDR3 consists of 13 residues. Germline-derived CDR1 and CDR2 are GTSNPN and SVGIG (reference sequence). This CDR3 reads CAWTLDSSYGYTF. CDR3 sequence (DNA): TGTGCCTGGACCCTCGACAGTAGCTATGGCTACACCTTC. The full variable domain, in which reference TRBV30 and TRBJ1-2 provide the parts outside the CDR3, is SQTIHQWPATLVQPVGSPLSLECTVEGTSNPNLYWYRQAAGRGLQLLFYSVGIGQISSEVPQNLSASRPQDRQFILSSKKLLLSDSGFYLCAWTLDSSYGYTFGSGTRLTVV.

In the case of this clone: Within the sample, other DNA sequences also encode this same CDR3. The V gene is TRBV18, the J gene TRBJ1-6; D is unresolved. Between the trimmed V and J ends, which lost 2 bases and 7 bases, there was a span of 6 bases. Germline V gene data show CDR1 as KGHSH and CDR2 as LQKENI. The CDR3 consists of 13 residues. The CDR3 loop is CASSPGVNSPLHF. CDR3 nucleotides: TGTGCCAGCTCACCAGGGGTAAATTCACCCCTCCACTTT.

This chain joins TRBV7-2 and TRBJ2-1; D remains unclear. The CDR3 is made up of 13 amino acids. Trimming pared 2 bases from V and 6 bases from J, leaving 8 bases between. The V gene's germline CDR1 is SGHTA and CDR2 FQGNSA. CDR3 nucleotides: TGTGCCAGCAGCTTAAAAAGATCCAATGAGCAGTTCTTC. It codes for CASSLKRSNEQFF.

The chain couples TRBV6-1 to TRBJ2-7; TRBD1 aligns across 8 bases. J gave up 1 base and V 6 bases, and 8 bases lay outside the gene matches. This CDR3 is 15 amino acids long. Germline V CDR1 and CDR2: MNHNS, SASEGT. CDR3 protein: CASSRGQGPSYEQYF. CDR3 DNA sequence: TGTGCCAGCAGCCGCGGACAGGGTCCTTCCTACGAGCAGTACTTC.

J is TRBJ2-5 and V is TRBV6-6, with D hard to call. This CDR3 spans 14 amino acids. The germline V gene encodes CDR1 MNHNY and CDR2 SVGAGI (reference sequence). V was pared by 5 bases and J by 7 bases, with 17 bases between. CDR3 in DNA: TGTGCCAGCAGTGCACCCCCAGCTCTAGGGACCCAGTACTTC. Amino acid sequence: CASSAPPALGTQYF.

The rearrangement uses TRBV7-6 and TRBJ1-6; D remains unclear. The CDR3 totals 15 residues. Trimming shortened V by 1 base and J by 7 bases, and 11 bases separated the two germline ends. CDR1 and CDR2 (germline): SGHVS, FNYEAQ. The CDR3 bases are TGTGCCAGCAGCTTAGATCTATCGGGCAATTCACCCCTCCACTTT. Protein sequence: CASSLDLSGNSPLHF.

The chain uses TRBV5-1 and TRBJ1-4, with D maybe TRBD1 (6 bases). The CDR3 runs to 16 residues. CDR1 and CDR2 from the germline V gene are SGHRS and YFSETQ. V lost 4 bases and J lost 3, with 16 bases in between. CDR3 amino acids: CASSAYQGTPNEKLFF. The CDR3 nucleotides read TGCGCCAGCAGCGCCTATCAGGGGACCCCTAATGAAAAACTGTTTTTT.

The chain employs TRBV9 and TRBJ2-2, with D possibly called TRBD1 or TRBD2 (6 bases each). Trimming shortened V by 4 bases and J by 1 base, and 17 bases separated the two germline ends. The V gene's germline CDR1 is SGDLS and CDR2 YYNGEE. This CDR3 is built from 17 residues. In DNA form, the CDR3 reads TGTGCCAGCAGCCCACGAGGGGGTAGCGGGAACACCGGGGAGCTGTTTTTT. Translation gives CASSPRGGSGNTGELFF.

The genes are TRBV10-3 and TRBJ1-2; D may be TRBD1 (6 bases). This CDR3 spans 13 amino acids. Deletions cut 5 bases from V and 5 bases from J, with 12 bases between. The germline gives CDR1 ENHRY, CDR2 SYGVKD. CDR3: CAISSGTNYGYTF. DNA for the CDR3: TGTGCCATCAGTTCCGGGACAAATTATGGCTACACCTTC.

The CDR3 DNA reads as TGTGCCAGTAGTATGGCAGCCTATGGCTACACCTTC. Its protein product is CASSMAAYGYTF. The chain uses TRBV19 and TRBJ1-2; no firm D call. Germline assignment: CDR1 LNHDA and CDR2 SQIVND (reference sequence). The CDR3 is 12 amino acids. V lost 3 bases to trimming and J lost 4 bases, with 6 bases between them.

The chain links TRBV9 to TRBJ2-1; D gene unclear. The CDR3 loop spans 16 amino acids. The V gene lost 4 bases and the J gene lost 0 bases, with 14 bases spanning the gap. The V gene's germline CDR1 is SGDLS and CDR2 YYNGEE. The CDR3 loop reads CASSPRATSSYNEQFF. The CDR3 DNA reads TGTGCCAGCAGCCCCCGGGCTACCAGCTCCTACAATGAGCAGTTCTTC.

The CDR3 reads CASSYSGVSYEQYF. The DNA for the CDR3 is TGTGCCAGCAGTTACTCGGGGGTCTCCTACGAGCAGTACTTC. The chain employs TRBV6-5 and TRBJ2-7; D is tentatively TRBD1 or TRBD2 (5 bases each). V lost 0 bases to trimming and J lost 0 bases, with 6 bases between them. There are 14 residues in the CDR3. The germline gives CDR1 MNHEY, CDR2 SVGAGI.

Only a few counts were recorded for this clone. The chain recombines TRBV5-1 with TRBJ2-3, with 15 nucleotides matching TRBD2. V lost 2 bases to trimming and J lost 4 bases; unmatched junction nucleotides: 5. The germline V gene encodes CDR1 SGHRS and CDR2 YFSETQ. There are 17 residues in the CDR3. CDR3 coding DNA: TGCGCCAGCAGCTTAGGGACTAGCGGGGGGAAGGCAGATACGCAGTATTTT. It yields the protein CASSLGTSGGKADTQYF.

The chain uses TRBV19 and TRBJ2-5, with 9 positions matching TRBD1. The V segment lost 6 bases and the J segment 5 bases; nucleotides outside the gene matches: 10. The CDR3 has 15 residues. The germline V gene encodes CDR1 LNHDA and CDR2 SQIVND (reference sequence). As DNA, the CDR3 is TGTGCCAGTAGACTCCGGGACAGGGATGTCGAGACCCAGTACTTC. Amino acids: CASRLRDRDVETQYF.